This entry features one T cell receptor (beta chain) sequence. It lacks a known antigen. Base qualities are not provided; no much larger clone lies one nucleotide away. The CDR3 covers 15 residues, taking in both the cysteine and the phenylalanine. Just CDR3 DNA is preserved here, 45 bases in frame from base 1. Trimming costs V 1 base and J 1 base, and their ends lie 10 bases apart. Reading the germline V gene gives CDR1 LGHNA and CDR2 YSLEER. The library was prepared using the immunoSEQ multiplex PCR assay. This immuneACCESS table, as held by TCRdb, lists in-frame sequences with V and J called but not all clones. Of the missing ones, under half trace to an unresolved V gene in checked studies; the others have no known cause. Present in this sample are about 180,000 clones, around 91% of which were seen just once. The ten largest make up approximately 1.4% of the sample. The data originate from a study of control samples from healthy donors and cancer patients (TCRdb year 2020).

The sequencing sample was made of blood. The V and J genes are TRBV4-3 and TRBJ1-1; 5 matching bases give a weak D call of TRBD1. This receptor was identified in a woman between 45 and 60 years old in good health. DNA sequence: TGCGCCAGCAGCCAAGGGGGCTTGGGGAACACTGAAGCTTTCTTT. Protein translation: CASSQGGLGNTEAFF.